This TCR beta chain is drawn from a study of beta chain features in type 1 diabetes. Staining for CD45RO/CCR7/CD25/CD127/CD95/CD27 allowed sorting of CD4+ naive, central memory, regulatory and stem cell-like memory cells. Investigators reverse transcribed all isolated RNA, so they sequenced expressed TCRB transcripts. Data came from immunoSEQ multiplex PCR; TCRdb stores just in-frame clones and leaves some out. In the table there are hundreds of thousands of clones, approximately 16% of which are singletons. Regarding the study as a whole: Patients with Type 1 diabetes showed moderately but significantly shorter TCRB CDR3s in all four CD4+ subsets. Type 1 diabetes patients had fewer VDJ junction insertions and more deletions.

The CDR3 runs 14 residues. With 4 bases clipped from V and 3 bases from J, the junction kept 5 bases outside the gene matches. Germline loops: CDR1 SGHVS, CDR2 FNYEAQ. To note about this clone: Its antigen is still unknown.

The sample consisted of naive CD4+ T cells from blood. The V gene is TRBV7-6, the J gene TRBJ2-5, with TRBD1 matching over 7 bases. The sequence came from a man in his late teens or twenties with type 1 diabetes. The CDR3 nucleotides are TGTGCCAGCAGCTCCGGGACAGCCAAAGAGACCCAGTACTTC. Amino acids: CASSSGTAKETQYF.